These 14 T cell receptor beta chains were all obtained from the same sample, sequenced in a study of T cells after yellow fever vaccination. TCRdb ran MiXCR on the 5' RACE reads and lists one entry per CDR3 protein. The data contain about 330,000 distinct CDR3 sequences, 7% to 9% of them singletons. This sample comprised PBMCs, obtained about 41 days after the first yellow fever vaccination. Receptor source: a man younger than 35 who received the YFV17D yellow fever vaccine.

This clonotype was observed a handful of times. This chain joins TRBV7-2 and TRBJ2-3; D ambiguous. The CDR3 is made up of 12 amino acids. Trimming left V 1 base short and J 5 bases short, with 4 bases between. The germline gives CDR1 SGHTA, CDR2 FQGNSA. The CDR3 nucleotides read TGTGCCAGCAGCTTAGTAATAGATACGCAGTATTTT. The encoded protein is CASSLVIDTQYF. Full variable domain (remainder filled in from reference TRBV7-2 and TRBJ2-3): GAGVSQSPSNKVTEKGKDVELRCDPISGHTALYWYRQSLGQGLEFLIYFQGNSAPDKSGLPSDRFSAERTGGSVSTLTIQRTQQEDSAVYLCASSLVIDTQYFGPGTRLTVL.

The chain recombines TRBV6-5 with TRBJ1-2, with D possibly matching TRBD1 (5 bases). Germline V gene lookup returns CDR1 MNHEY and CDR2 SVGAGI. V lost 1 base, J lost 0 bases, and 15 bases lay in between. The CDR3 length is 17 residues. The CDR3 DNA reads TGTGCCAGCAGTTACTTAAACCCGGGACTGCCTAACTATGGCTACACCTTC. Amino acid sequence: CASSYLNPGLPNYGYTF.

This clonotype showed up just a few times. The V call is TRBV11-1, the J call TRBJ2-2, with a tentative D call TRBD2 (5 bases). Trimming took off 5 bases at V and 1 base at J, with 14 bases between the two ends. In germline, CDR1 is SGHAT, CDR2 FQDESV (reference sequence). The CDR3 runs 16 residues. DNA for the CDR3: TGTGCCAGCAGCCCCCGCGGAGCGGTGAACACCGGGGAGCTGTTTTTT. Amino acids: CASSPRGAVNTGELFF.

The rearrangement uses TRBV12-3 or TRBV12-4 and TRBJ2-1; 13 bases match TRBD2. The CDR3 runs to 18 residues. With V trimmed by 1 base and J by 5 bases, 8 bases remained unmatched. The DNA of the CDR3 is TGTGCCAGCAGTTTAGTCGTACTAGCGGGGGGGGTTAACAATGAGCAGTTCTTC. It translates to CASSLVVLAGGVNNEQFF.

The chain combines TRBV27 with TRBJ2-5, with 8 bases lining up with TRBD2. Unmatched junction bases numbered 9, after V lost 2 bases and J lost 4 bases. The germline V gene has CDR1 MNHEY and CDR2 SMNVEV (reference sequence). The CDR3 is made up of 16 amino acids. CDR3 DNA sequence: TGTGCCAGCAGTTTACTTGGGGCGGGGGGAATAGAGACCCAGTACTTC. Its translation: CASSLLGAGGIETQYF.

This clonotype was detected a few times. The DNA for the CDR3 is TGTGCCAGCAGCGGGGGGACAGAGCCCTACGAGCAGTACGTC. This gives the protein CASSGGTEPYEQYV. The chain is built from TRBV7-9 and TRBJ2-7, with D maybe TRBD1 (7 bases). CDR1 is SEHNR and CDR2 is FQNEAQ in the germline V gene (reference sequence). The CDR3 consists of 14 residues. The V gene lost 5 bases and the J gene lost 2 bases, with 13 bases spanning the gap.

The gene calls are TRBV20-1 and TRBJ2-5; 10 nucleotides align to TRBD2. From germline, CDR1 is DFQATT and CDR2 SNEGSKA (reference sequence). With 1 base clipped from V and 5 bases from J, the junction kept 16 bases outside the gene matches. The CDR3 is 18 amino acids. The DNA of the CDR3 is TGCAGTGCTAGAGGCCTCAATTTAGCGGGGGGCCAACCGGAGACCCAGTACTTC. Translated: CSARGLNLAGGQPETQYF.

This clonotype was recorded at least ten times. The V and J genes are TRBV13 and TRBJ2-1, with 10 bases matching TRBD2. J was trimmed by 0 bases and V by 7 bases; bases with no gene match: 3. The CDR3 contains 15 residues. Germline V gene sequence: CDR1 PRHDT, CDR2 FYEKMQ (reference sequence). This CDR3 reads CASTERGGSYNEQFF. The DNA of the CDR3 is TGTGCCAGCACTGAGCGGGGGGGCTCCTACAATGAGCAGTTCTTC.

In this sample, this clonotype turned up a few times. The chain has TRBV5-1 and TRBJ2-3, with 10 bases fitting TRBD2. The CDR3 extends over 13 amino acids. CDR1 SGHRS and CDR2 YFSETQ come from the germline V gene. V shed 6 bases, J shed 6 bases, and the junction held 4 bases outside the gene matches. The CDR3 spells CASNSGGVDTQYF. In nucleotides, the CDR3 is TGCGCCAGCAACAGCGGGGGGGTGGATACGCAGTATTTT.

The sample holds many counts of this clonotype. CDR3 nucleotides: TGCGCCAGCAGCTTGGCCGGGACAGGGGATAATGAGCAGTTCTTC. This encodes CASSLAGTGDNEQFF. The chain is built from TRBV5-1 and TRBJ2-1; 10 bases map to TRBD1. This CDR3 comprises 15 residues. Germline CDR1 is SGHRS and CDR2 is YFSETQ. After removal of 0 bases from V and 7 bases from J, the junction contained 4 bases not matched to a gene.

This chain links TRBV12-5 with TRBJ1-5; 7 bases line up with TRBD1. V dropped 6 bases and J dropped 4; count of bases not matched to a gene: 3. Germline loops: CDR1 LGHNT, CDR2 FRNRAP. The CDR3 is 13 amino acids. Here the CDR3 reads CASGRDRNQPQHF. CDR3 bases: TGTGCTAGTGGCAGGGACAGAAATCAGCCCCAGCATTTT.

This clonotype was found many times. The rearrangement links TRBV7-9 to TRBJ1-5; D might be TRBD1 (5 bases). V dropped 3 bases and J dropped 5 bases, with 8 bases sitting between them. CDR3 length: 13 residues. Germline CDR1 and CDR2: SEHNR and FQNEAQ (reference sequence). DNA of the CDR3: TGTGCCAGCAGCTTCCAGGGCCATCAGCCCCAGCATTTT. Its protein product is CASSFQGHQPQHF.

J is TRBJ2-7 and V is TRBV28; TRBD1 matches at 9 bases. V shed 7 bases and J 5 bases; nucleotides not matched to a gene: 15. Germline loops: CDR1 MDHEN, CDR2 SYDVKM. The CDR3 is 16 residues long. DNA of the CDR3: TGTGCCAGCACCCAAGGTACAGGGGGCAAAGGTAACGAGCAGTACGTC. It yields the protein CASTQGTGGKGNEQYV.

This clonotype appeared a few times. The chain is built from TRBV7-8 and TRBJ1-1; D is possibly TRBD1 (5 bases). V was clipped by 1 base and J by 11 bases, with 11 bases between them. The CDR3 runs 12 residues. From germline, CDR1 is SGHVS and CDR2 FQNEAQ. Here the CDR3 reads CASSLEAGTAFF. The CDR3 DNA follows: TGTGCCAGCAGCTTAGAGGCAGGGACGGCTTTCTTT. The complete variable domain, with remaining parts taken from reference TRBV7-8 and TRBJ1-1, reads GAGVSQSPRYKVAKRGQDVALRCDPISGHVSLFWYQQALGQGPEFLTYFQNEAQLDKSGLPSDRFFAERPEGSVSTLKIQRTQQEDSAVYLCASSLEAGTAFFGQGTRLTVV.